This paragraph covers one TCR beta chain sequence. Its antigen is undetermined. This entry is derived from a study of PD-1 blockade in classical Hodgkin lymphoma. Study results and limitations: Repertoire differences have undefined causes, possibly disease activity or prior therapy.

The method was immunoSEQ multiplex PCR; TCRdb's version includes in-frame clones alone and lacks a portion of them. The data hold about 40,000 clones, with 60% to 85% observed a single time. CDR3 length equals 18 residues. The germline gives CDR1 SGDLS, CDR2 YYNGEE. With V trimmed by 0 bases and J by 4 bases, 13 bases remained unmatched. Every patient experienced relapse after autologous stem cell transplantation, and brentuximab vedotin exposure varied. This sequence originates from a human donor with classical Hodgkin lymphoma. This chain uses TRBV9 with TRBJ2-7; 10 bases map to TRBD2. This sample comprised peripheral blood mononuclear cells (PBMCs), obtained at baseline. CDR3 amino acids: CASSVGPSGGPVVYEQYF. The CDR3 DNA sequence: TGTGCCAGCAGCGTAGGGCCTAGCGGGGGCCCCGTGGTATACGAGCAGTACTTC.